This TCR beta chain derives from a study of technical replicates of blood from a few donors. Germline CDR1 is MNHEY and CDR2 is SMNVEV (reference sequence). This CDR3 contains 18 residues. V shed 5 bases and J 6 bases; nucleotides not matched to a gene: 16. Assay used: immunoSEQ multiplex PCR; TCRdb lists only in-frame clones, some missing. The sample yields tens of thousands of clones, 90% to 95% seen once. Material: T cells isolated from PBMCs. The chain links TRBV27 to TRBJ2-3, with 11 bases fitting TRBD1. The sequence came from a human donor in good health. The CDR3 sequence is CASSIGQGAGMIADTQYF. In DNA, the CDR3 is TGTGCCAGCAGTATAGGACAGGGGGCGGGTATGATTGCGGATACGCAGTATTTT.